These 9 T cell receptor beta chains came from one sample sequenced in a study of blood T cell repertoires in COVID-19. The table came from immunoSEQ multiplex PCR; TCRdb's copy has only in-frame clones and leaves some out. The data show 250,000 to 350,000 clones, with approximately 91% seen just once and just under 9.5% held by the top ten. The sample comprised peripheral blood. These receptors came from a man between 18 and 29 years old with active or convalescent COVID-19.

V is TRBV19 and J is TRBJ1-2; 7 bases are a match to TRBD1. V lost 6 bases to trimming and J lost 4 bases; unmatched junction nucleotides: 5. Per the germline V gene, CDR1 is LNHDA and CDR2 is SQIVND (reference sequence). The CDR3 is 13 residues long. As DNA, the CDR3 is TGTGCCAGTAGCCGACAGGGCCCCTATGGCTACACCTTC. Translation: CASSRQGPYGYTF.

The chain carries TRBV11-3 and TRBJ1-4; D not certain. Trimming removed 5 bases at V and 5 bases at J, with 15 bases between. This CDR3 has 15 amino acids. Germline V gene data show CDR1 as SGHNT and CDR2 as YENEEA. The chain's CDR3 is CASSGIGLKNEKLFF. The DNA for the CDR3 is TGTGCCAGCAGCGGGATAGGACTCAAAAATGAAAAACTGTTTTTT.

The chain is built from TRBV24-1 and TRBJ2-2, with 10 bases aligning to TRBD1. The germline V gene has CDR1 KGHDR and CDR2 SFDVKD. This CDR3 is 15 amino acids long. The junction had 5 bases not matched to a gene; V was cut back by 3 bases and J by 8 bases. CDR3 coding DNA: TGTGCCACCAGTGATACGCGACAGGGGGCGGGGGAGCTGTTTTTT. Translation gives CATSDTRQGAGELFF.

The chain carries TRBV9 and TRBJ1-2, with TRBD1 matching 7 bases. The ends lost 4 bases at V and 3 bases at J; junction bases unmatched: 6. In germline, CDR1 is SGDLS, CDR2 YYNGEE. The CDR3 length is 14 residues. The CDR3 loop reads CASSTGDTDYGYTF. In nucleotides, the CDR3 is TGTGCCAGCAGCACAGGGGACACCGACTATGGCTACACCTTC.

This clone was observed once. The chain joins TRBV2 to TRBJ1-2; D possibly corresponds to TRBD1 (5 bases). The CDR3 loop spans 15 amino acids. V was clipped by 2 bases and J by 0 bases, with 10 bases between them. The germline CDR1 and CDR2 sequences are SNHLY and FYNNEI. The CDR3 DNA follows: TGTGCCAGCAGTGAAAGGAGGGGTGCTAACTATGGCTACACCTTC. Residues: CASSERRGANYGYTF. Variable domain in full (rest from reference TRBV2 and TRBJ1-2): EPEVTQTPSHQVTQMGQEVILRCVPISNHLYFYWYRQILGQKVEFLVSFYNNEISEKSEIFDDQFSVERPDGSNFTLKIRSTKLEDSAMYFCASSERRGANYGYTFGSGTRLTVV.

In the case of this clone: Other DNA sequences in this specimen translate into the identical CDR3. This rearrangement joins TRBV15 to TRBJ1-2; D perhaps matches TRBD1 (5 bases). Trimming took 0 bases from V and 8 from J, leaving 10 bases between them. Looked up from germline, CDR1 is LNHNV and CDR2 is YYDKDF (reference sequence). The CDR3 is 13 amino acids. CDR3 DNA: TGTGCCACCAGCAGAGACTTGGGGGGAGGCTACACCTTC. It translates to CATSRDLGGGYTF.

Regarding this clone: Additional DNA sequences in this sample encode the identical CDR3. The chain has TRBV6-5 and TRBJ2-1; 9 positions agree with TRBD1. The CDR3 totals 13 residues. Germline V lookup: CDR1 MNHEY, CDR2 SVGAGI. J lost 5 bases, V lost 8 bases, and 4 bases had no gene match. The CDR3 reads CASSRDRDNEQFF. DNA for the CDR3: TGTGCCAGCTCCCGGGACAGGGACAATGAGCAGTTCTTC.

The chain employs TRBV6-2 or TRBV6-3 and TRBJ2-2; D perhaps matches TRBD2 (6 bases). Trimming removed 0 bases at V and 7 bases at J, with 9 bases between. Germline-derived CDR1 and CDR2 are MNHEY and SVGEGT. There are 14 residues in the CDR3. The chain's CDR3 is CASSYSGGYGELFF. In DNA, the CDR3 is TGTGCCAGCAGTTACTCGGGGGGTTACGGGGAGCTGTTTTTT.

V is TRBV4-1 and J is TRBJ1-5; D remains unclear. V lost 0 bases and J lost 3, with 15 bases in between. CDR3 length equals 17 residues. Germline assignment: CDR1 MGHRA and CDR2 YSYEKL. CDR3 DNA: TGCGCCAGCAGCCAAGAGCATGGGCTGGTTCCCAATCAGCCCCAGCATTTT. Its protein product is CASSQEHGLVPNQPQHF.